A selection of T cell receptor beta chains follows, all from one sample in a study of blood T cell repertoires in COVID-19. The repertoire was sequenced with immunoSEQ multiplex PCR; TCRdb's copy has only in-frame clones and lacks some. The sample carries some 170,000 clones, more than 65% recorded once. Sequenced sample: PBMCs or T cells enriched from blood (not recorded which). The receptors derive from a man aged 50-60 years who had recovered from COVID-19. Both conserved end residues are part of each CDR3. A D gene is named only where the DNA matches it firmly. Only some rows state a clone size, as once, few, many or a class for expanded clones.

few	TRBV4-1	-	TRBJ1-5	CASSQDPRGGQPQHF	TGCGCCAGCAGCCAAGATCCCCGGGGAGGTCAGCCCCAGCATTTT
-	TRBV10-3	-	TRBJ1-2	CAISEKTGSDYGYTF	TGTGCCATCAGTGAGAAAACAGGGAGTGACTATGGCTACACCTTC
-	TRBV11-2	-	TRBJ2-5	CASSLGLGETQYF	TGTGCCAGCAGCTTAGGGCTTGGAGAGACCCAGTACTTC
-	TRBV30	-	TRBJ1-5	CAWSLASDQPQHF	TGTGCCTGGTCCCTAGCTAGCGATCAGCCCCAGCATTTT
-	TRBV6-2/TRBV6-3	-	TRBJ2-2	CASSSQGVAGELFF	TGTGCCAGCAGTTCCCAAGGGGTGGCCGGGGAGCTGTTTTTT
-	TRBV5-1	-	TRBJ2-1	CASSLRGGSNEQFF	TGCGCCAGCAGCTTGCGAGGGGGTAGCAATGAGCAGTTCTTC
-	TRBV5-1	TRBD2	TRBJ2-5	CASSLGGSGKETQYF	TGCGCCAGCAGCTTGGGCGGTAGCGGGAAAGAGACCCAGTACTTC
-	TRBV18	TRBD2	TRBJ2-1	CASSPTSVHNEQFF	TGTGCCAGCTCACCGACTAGCGTACACAATGAGCAGTTCTTC
-	TRBV2	TRBD1	TRBJ1-4	CASMGLGQVNEKLFF	TGTGCCAGCATGGGTCTGGGACAGGTCAATGAAAAACTGTTTTTT
-	TRBV6-5	-	TRBJ1-1	CASTRDLNTEAFF	TGTGCCAGCACTCGGGATTTGAACACTGAAGCTTTCTTT
few	TRBV19	-	TRBJ1-1	CASSIPTVEGVAFF	TGTGCCAGTAGTATTCCGACAGTAGAAGGTGTTGCTTTCTTT
-	TRBV5-1	TRBD2	TRBJ2-1	CASSLVLAGVDEQFF	TGCGCCAGCAGCTTGGTTCTAGCGGGGGTGGATGAGCAGTTCTTC
-	TRBV3-1/TRBV3-2	-	TRBJ2-2	CASSLSGSTNTGELFF	TGTGCCAGCAGCCTCTCGGGGAGTACGAACACCGGGGAGCTGTTTTTT
-	TRBV2	-	TRBJ1-2	CASSARLGYTF	TGTGCCAGCAGTGCTAGGCTTGGCTACACCTTC
-	TRBV18	-	TRBJ1-1	CASSPQGGGNTEAFF	TGTGCCAGCTCACCACAGGGAGGGGGGAACACTGAAGCTTTCTTT
once	TRBV7-3	-	TRBJ2-2	CASSSASVTGELFF	TGTGCCAGCAGCTCCGCTAGCGTCACCGGGGAGCTGTTTTTT
-	TRBV5-5	-	TRBJ2-1	CASTPRTDDEQFF	TGTGCCAGCACCCCCCGGACAGACGATGAGCAGTTCTTC
-	TRBV27	TRBD1	TRBJ1-1	CASSRDRGTGFAFF	TGTGCCAGCAGTCGGGACAGGGGAACGGGTTTCGCTTTCTTT
once	TRBV7-5	-	TRBJ1-2	CARSPKNDHADSDQSQPNYGYTF	TGTGCCAGAAGCCCCAAGAACGACCACGCGGACAGTGACCAGAGTCAACCTAACTATGGCTACACCTTC
-	TRBV19	TRBD2	TRBJ2-1	CASSSGGGYNEQFF	TGTGCCAGTAGTAGCGGGGGGGGCTACAATGAGCAGTTCTTC
-	TRBV6-5	-	TRBJ1-5	CASSPSFSNQPQHF	TGTGCCAGCAGCCCCAGTTTTAGCAATCAGCCCCAGCATTTT
few	TRBV7-9	-	TRBJ1-2	CASSLAATDYGYTF	TGTGCCAGCAGCTTAGCAGCGACGGACTATGGCTACACCTTC
-	TRBV18	TRBD2	TRBJ2-7	CASSRTSANTYEQYF	TGTGCCAGCTCGCGGACTAGCGCTAATACCTACGAGCAGTACTTC
-	TRBV5-6	-	TRBJ1-1	CASSLYRENTEAFF	TGTGCCAGCAGCTTGTACAGGGAGAACACTGAAGCTTTCTTT
once	TRBV7-9	TRBD2	TRBJ2-3	CASSPTSGGLDTQYF	TGTGCCAGCAGCCCGACTAGCGGGGGATTGGATACGCAGTATTTT
-	TRBV2	TRBD1	TRBJ1-2	CASTRLPQGASGYTF	TGTGCCAGCACCCGGCTTCCCCAGGGGGCGAGTGGCTACACCTTC
-	TRBV9	-	TRBJ1-1	CASSVEFRNTEAFF	TGTGCCAGCAGCGTAGAGTTCAGGAACACTGAAGCTTTCTTT
-	TRBV18	TRBD1	TRBJ1-4	CASAGGINEKLFF	TGTGCCAGCGCAGGGGGAATTAATGAAAAACTGTTTTTT
-	TRBV24-1	TRBD1	TRBJ1-5	CATSDSGQADQPQHF	TGTGCCACCAGTGATTCCGGACAGGCTGATCAGCCCCAGCATTTT
-	TRBV15	-	TRBJ1-2	CATSRVQGSNYGYTF	TGTGCCACCAGCAGAGTCCAGGGGTCCAACTATGGCTACACCTTC
-	TRBV4-1	TRBD1	TRBJ1-1	CASSTPGTGLNTEAFF	TGCGCCAGCAGCACCCCCGGGACAGGGCTGAACACTGAAGCTTTCTTT
-	TRBV10-2	TRBD1	TRBJ1-1	CASGQGLPTEAFF	TGCGCCAGTGGACAGGGACTTCCCACTGAAGCTTTCTTT
-	TRBV5-4	-	TRBJ1-1	CASSLSQGSGEAFF	TGTGCCAGCAGCTTGAGCCAGGGGAGCGGTGAAGCTTTCTTT
-	TRBV5-1	-	TRBJ2-3	CASRRQTILDTQYF	TGCGCCAGCAGAAGACAGACGATTCTGGATACGCAGTATTTT
-	TRBV10-1	TRBD2	TRBJ2-7	CASSDPGLSTGQYF	TGCGCCAGCAGTGATCCGGGACTATCCACGGGGCAGTACTTC
many	TRBV12-3/TRBV12-4	-	TRBJ1-1	CASSLRVNTEAFF	TGTGCCAGCAGTTTGAGAGTGAACACTGAAGCTTTCTTT
-	TRBV5-6	-	TRBJ1-3	CASSFSSTIYF	TGTGCCAGCAGCTTCTCGTCCACCATATATTTT
-	TRBV18	-	TRBJ1-5	CASSTRQDSNQPQHF	TGTGCCAGCTCAACACGACAGGATAGCAATCAGCCCCAGCATTTT
-	TRBV10-3	-	TRBJ2-3	CASRQGSVTDTQYF	TGTGCCTCACGGCAGGGCTCAGTGACAGATACGCAGTATTTT
-	TRBV2	-	TRBJ1-5	CASRTGQSGNQPQHF	TGTGCCAGCAGGACAGGACAGTCGGGCAATCAGCCCCAGCATTTT
-	TRBV28	-	TRBJ1-5	CASRWTASGQPQHF	TGTGCCAGCAGATGGACAGCCTCGGGACAGCCCCAGCATTTT
-	TRBV19	TRBD1	TRBJ2-1	CASRGYRDRDNEQFF	TGTGCCAGTAGGGGATACCGGGACAGAGACAATGAGCAGTTCTTC
-	TRBV7-2	TRBD2	TRBJ2-1	CASAREAGRDNEQFF	TGTGCCAGCGCCCGGGAGGCGGGGAGGGATAATGAGCAGTTCTTC
-	TRBV20-1	-	TRBJ1-1	CSASRGGPDTEAFF	TGCAGTGCTAGTCGCGGAGGACCGGACACTGAAGCTTTCTTT
-	TRBV10-3	TRBD1	TRBJ1-5	CAISTGTGDRNQPQHF	TGTGCCATCAGTACAGGGACAGGGGACCGCAATCAGCCCCAGCATTTT
-	TRBV11-2	-	TRBJ1-1	CASSLLVNTEAFF	TGTGCCAGCAGCTTATTAGTGAACACTGAAGCTTTCTTT
few	TRBV10-3	TRBD1	TRBJ2-7	CAISEEGDRGNEQYF	TGTGCCATCAGTGAGGAGGGGGACAGGGGAAACGAGCAGTACTTC
-	TRBV25-1	-	TRBJ2-2	CASNWGRSTGELFF	TGTGCCAGCAATTGGGGGCGATCCACCGGGGAGCTGTTTTTT
-	TRBV11-2	-	TRBJ1-4	CASSLDPWAANEKLFF	TGTGCCAGCAGCTTAGATCCCTGGGCAGCTAATGAAAAACTGTTTTTT
-	TRBV5-6	TRBD1	TRBJ1-4	CASSSGTGGAAGEKLFF	TGTGCCAGCAGCTCAGGGACAGGGGGCGCCGCCGGGGAAAAACTGTTTTTT
-	TRBV9	TRBD2	TRBJ2-2	CASSIGLAGGPYTGELFF	TGTGCCAGCAGCATCGGACTAGCGGGGGGGCCGTACACCGGGGAGCTGTTTTTT